One and the same sample provided the 8 T cell receptor beta chains below, sequenced in a study of blood T cell repertoires in COVID-19. Here immunoSEQ multiplex PCR was the method, and the copy in TCRdb shows in-frame clones only, minus some. The table includes about 130,000 clones, under 90% detected once. Sequencing was carried out using peripheral blood. These receptors all come from a woman aged 55-69 years with acute or convalescent COVID-19.

The table lists this clone with a few counts. This sequence joins TRBV6-4 and TRBJ2-2; weak D call: TRBD1 (5 bases). The ends were cut back, 4 bases at V and 3 bases at J, with 9 bases in the middle. This CDR3 is 14 amino acids long. In germline, CDR1 is MRHNA, CDR2 SNTAGT. CDR3 sequence reads: CASSAGLDTGELFF. The CDR3 bases are TGTGCCAGCAGTGCAGGGCTCGACACCGGGGAGCTGTTTTTT.

The chain has TRBV10-2 and TRBJ1-2, with 8 bases aligning to TRBD1. CDR1 and CDR2 from the germline V gene are WSHSY and SAAADI. The CDR3 totals 14 residues. V lost 8 bases to trimming and J lost 4 bases; unmatched junction nucleotides: 9. Here the CDR3 DNA reads TGCGCCAGCCGCGGACAGGGCATGGGCTATGGCTACACCTTC. This encodes CASRGQGMGYGYTF.

Regarding this clone: The junction departs from germline at one end; a sequencing error may be responsible. This rearrangement joins TRBV30 to TRBJ1-5, with 8 positions matching TRBD1. Germline CDR1 GTSNPN, CDR2 SVGIG (reference sequence). The CDR3 runs 14 residues. DNA of the CDR3: TGTGCCTGGACCCGAGACAGGGGCAAACAGCCCCAGCATTTT. It translates to CAWTRDRGKQPQHF.

The chain combines TRBV2 with TRBJ1-5; D not certain. The germline V gene encodes CDR1 SNHLY and CDR2 FYNNEI. This CDR3 is built from 14 residues. Trimming pared 8 bases from V and 0 bases from J, leaving 11 bases between. CDR3 in DNA: TGTGCCAGCGGAAGGGAGGGTAGCAATCAGCCCCAGCATTTT. This gives the protein CASGREGSNQPQHF.

This clone occurred a few times. J is TRBJ1-4 and V is TRBV5-1; 7 nucleotides match TRBD1. V was pared by 6 bases and J by 3 bases, with 8 bases of the junction left unmatched. The CDR3 consists of 15 residues. CDR1 and CDR2 (germline): SGHRS, YFSETQ. For the CDR3, the DNA is TGCGCCAGCAAGAGGCAACAGGGGTCTAATGAAAAACTGTTTTTT. Translated, it gives CASKRQQGSNEKLFF.

The V and J genes are TRBV5-6 and TRBJ1-2, with unresolved D. Trimming took 1 base from V and 7 from J, leaving 14 bases between them. The CDR3 totals 14 residues. From germline, CDR1 is SGHDT and CDR2 YYEEEE. CDR3 nucleotides: TGTGCCAGCAGCTTGTTGCGGGGTGGCAGTGGCTACACCTTC. Residues: CASSLLRGGSGYTF.

V gene TRBV6-6 combines with J gene TRBJ1-4; D gene unclear. Germline V CDR1 and CDR2: MNHNY, SVGAGI (reference sequence). Trimming took 5 bases from V and 2 from J, leaving 6 bases between them. This CDR3 is 13 amino acids long. DNA for the CDR3: TGTGCCAGCAGTACCGGGACTAATGAAAAACTGTTTTTT. Its protein product is CASSTGTNEKLFF.

This chain's CDR3 is CASSYLAGEPGELFF. CDR3 DNA: TGTGCCAGCAGTTACTTAGCGGGTGAGCCCGGGGAGCTGTTTTTT. The rearrangement uses TRBV6-5 and TRBJ2-2; 7 bases agree with TRBD2. With V trimmed by 1 base and J by 6 bases, 5 bases remained unmatched. CDR3 length equals 15 residues. Germline CDR1 MNHEY, CDR2 SVGAGI.